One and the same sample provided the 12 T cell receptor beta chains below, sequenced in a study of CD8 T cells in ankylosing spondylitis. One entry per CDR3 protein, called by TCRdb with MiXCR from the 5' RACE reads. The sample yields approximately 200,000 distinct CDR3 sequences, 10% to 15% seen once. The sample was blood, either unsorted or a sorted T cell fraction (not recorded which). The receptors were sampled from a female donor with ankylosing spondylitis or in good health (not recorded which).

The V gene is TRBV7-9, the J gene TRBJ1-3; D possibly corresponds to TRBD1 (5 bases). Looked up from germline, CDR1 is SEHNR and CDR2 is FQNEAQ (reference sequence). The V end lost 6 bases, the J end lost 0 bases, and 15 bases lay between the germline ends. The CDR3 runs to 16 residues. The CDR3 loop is CASRSDSYSSGNTIYF. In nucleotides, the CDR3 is TGTGCCAGCAGATCAGACAGCTACAGCTCTGGAAACACCATATATTTT.

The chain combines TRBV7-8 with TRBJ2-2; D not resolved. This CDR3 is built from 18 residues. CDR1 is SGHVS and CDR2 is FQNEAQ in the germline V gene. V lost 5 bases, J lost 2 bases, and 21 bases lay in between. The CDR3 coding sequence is TGTGCCAGCAGCGCGACTCGATATTCTCCGATTAACACCGGGGAGCTGTTTTTT. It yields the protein CASSATRYSPINTGELFF.

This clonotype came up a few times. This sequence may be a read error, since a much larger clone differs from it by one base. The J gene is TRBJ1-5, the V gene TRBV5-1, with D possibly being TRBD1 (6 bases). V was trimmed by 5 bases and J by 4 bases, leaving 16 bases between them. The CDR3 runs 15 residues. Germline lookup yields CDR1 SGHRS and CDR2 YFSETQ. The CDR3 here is CASSAGAGVNQPQHF. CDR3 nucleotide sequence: TGCGCCAGCAGTGCCGGGGCAGGGGTAAATCAGCCCCAGCATTTT.

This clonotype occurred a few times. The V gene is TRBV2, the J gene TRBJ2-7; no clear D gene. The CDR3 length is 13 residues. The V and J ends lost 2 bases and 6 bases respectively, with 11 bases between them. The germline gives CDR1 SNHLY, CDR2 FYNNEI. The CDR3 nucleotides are TGTGCCAGCAGTGAAACCCGCTCAGGCGAGCAGTACTTC. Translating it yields CASSETRSGEQYF.

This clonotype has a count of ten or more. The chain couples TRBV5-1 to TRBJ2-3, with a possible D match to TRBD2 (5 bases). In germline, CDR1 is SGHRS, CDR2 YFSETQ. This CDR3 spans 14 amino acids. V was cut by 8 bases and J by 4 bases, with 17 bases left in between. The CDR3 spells CASTFGVSADTQYF. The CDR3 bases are TGCGCCAGTACTTTCGGGGTCTCAGCAGATACGCAGTATTTT. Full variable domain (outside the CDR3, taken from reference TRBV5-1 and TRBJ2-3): KAGVTQTPRYLIKTRGQQVTLSCSPISGHRSVSWYQQTPGQGLQFLFEYFSETQRNKGNFPGRFSGRQFSNSRSEMNVSTLELGDSALYLCASTFGVSADTQYFGPGTRLTVL.

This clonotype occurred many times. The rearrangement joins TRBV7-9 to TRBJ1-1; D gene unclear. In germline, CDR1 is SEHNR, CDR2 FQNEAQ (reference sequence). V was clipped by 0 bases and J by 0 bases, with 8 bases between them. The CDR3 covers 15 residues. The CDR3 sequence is CASSLATPLNTEAFF. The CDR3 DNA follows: TGTGCCAGCAGCTTAGCGACGCCGTTGAACACTGAAGCTTTCTTT.

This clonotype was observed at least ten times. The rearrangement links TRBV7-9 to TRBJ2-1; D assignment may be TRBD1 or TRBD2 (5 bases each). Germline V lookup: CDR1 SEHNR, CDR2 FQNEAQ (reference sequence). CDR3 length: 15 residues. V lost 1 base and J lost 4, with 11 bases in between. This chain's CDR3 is CASSLEGGTYNEQFF. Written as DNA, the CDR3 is TGTGCCAGCAGCTTAGAGGGTGGGACGTACAATGAGCAGTTCTTC.

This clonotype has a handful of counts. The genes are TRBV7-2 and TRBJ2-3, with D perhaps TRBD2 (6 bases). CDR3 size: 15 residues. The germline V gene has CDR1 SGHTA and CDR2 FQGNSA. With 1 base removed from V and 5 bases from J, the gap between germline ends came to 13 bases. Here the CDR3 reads CASSLVAGLGDTQYF. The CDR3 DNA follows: TGTGCCAGCAGCTTAGTGGCGGGATTAGGAGATACGCAGTATTTT.

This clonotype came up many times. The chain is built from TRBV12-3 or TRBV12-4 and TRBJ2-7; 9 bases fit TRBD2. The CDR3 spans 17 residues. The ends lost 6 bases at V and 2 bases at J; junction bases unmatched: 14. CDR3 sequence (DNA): TGTGCCAGCAGCAGGGAGACTAGCGGCCAGCGGACCTACGAGCAGTACTTC. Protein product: CASSRETSGQRTYEQYF.

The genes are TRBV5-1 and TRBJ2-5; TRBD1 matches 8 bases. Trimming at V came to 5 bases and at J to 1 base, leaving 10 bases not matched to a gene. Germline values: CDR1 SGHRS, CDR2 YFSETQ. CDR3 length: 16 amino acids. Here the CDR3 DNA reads TGCGCCAGCAGTCCTGCAGGGGGCCTAGTCCAAGAGACCCAGTACTTC. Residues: CASSPAGGLVQETQYF.

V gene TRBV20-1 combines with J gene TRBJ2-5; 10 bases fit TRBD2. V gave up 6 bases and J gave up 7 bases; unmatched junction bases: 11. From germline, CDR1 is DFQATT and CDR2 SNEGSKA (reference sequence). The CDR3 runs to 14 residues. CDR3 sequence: CSAPKAGGEGTQYF. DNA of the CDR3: TGCAGTGCCCCAAAAGCGGGAGGGGAAGGGACCCAGTACTTC.

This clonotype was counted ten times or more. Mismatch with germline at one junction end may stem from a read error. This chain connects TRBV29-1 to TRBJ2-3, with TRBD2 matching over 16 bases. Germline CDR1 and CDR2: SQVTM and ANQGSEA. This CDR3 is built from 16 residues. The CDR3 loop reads CSSERPGTSGRAPLNF. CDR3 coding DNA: TGCAGTAGTGAGAGACCCGGGACTAGCGGGAGGGCCCCTTTAAATTTT.